The clone carrying this T cell receptor beta chain has only a few counts. Time point indicated: sample taken at primary tumor resection. Whole RNA, isolated from tumor, nontumor lung or frozen PBMC, was sequenced without prior sorting. The donors, about 74 patients with untreated early-stage non-small cell lung cancer, provided the samples. Each CDR3 protein gets one entry after TCRdb re-called the 5' RACE reads with MiXCR. The profile shows about 50,000 distinct CDR3 sequences, around 7.6% of them singletons. These data are taken from a study of spatial heterogeneity in lung cancer. The junction had 13 bases not matched to a gene; V was cut back by 5 bases and J by 5 bases. Germline-derived CDR1 and CDR2 are SNHLY and FYNNEI. The CDR3 sequence is 17 residues long.

Sequencing was performed on PBMCs, taken at surgery. The V gene is TRBV2, the J gene TRBJ2-1, with 9 nucleotides matching TRBD2. This clonotype originated in a female donor with early-stage non-small cell lung cancer. The CDR3 nucleotides are TGTGCCAGCAGTTGGGATCTTAGCGGGGGAGATAACAATGAGCAGTTCTTC. Translation gives CASSWDLSGGDNNEQFF.